Listed here is a single T cell receptor beta chain. Only in-frame clones appear in the TCRdb table, and some are missing; sequencing was by immunoSEQ multiplex PCR. The sample consists of about 42,000 clones, around four fifths of them appearing once. The CDR3 spans 15 residues. Germline lookup yields CDR1 LNHDA and CDR2 SQIVND (reference sequence). The V end lost 3 bases, the J end lost 3 bases, and 15 bases lay between the germline ends. This sample is part of a study of lymphopenia after photon versus proton radiotherapy. The TCR comes from a woman in her 70s with pancreatic cancer. The chain couples TRBV19 to TRBJ2-7; D is possibly TRBD1 (7 bases). Sequencing was performed on peripheral blood, taken from a patient treated with proton-based radiotherapy. CDR3 DNA sequence: TGTGCCAGTAGTATGCCAGGGGGGAAAAACTACGAGCAGTACTTC. It codes for CASSMPGGKNYEQYF.